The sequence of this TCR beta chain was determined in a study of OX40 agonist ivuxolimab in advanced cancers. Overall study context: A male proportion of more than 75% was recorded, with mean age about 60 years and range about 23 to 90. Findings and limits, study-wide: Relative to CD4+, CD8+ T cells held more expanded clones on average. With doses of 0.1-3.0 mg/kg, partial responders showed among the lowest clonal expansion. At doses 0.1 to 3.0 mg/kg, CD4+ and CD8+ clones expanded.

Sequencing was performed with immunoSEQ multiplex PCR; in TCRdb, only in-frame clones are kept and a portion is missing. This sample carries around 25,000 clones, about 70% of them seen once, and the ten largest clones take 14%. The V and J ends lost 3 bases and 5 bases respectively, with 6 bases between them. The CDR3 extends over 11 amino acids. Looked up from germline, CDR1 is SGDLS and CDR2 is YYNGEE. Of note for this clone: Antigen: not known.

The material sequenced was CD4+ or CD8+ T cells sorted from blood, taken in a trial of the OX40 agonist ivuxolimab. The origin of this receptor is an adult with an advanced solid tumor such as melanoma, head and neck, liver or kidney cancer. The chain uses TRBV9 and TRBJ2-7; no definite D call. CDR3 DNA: TGTGCCAGCAGCGCTGGTAACGAGCAGTACTTC. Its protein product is CASSAGNEQYF.